This is a list of T cell receptor beta chains from one sample in a study of blood T cell repertoires in COVID-19. Generated by immunoSEQ multiplex PCR, the TCRdb table keeps only in-frame clones and is missing some. The repertoire holds about 300,000 clones, with roughly nine tenths as singletons. The sequencing sample was made of peripheral blood. These receptors were collected from a woman aged 25-40 years with COVID-19, enrolled during active disease. Each CDR3 is given with its conserved first and last residue. Each record gives: CDR3 DNA, CDR3 protein, V gene, J gene, D gene, clone size. The D gene is left open where the match is weak. The size entry is marked missing in some rows and otherwise reads once, few, many or a size class.

TGTGCCAGCAGTGAAGCAGAGACAGGGGGCAATCAGCCCCAGCATTTT,CASSEAETGGNQPQHF,TRBV6-1,TRBJ1-5,TRBD1,NA
TGCGCCAGCAGCTTGTCGGGACTTGCTTACAATGAGCAGTTCTTC,CASSLSGLAYNEQFF,TRBV5-1,TRBJ2-1,NA,NA
TGTGCCTGTCAACAGACCCTTGAATCACCCCTCCACTTT,CACQQTLESPLHF,TRBV30,TRBJ1-6,NA,NA
TGTGCCAGCAGCCTCAGCGGGAGTAATGAGCAGTTCTTC,CASSLSGSNEQFF,TRBV3-1/TRBV3-2,TRBJ2-1,TRBD2,NA
TGTGCCACCGGGACTAGCGGGCCAGCGGAGGGTGAGCAGTTCTTC,CATGTSGPAEGEQFF,TRBV19,TRBJ2-1,TRBD2,NA
TGTGCCAGCAGCTCGGACCCTGAGGCGGGACTAGAGACCCAGTACTTC,CASSSDPEAGLETQYF,TRBV5-4,TRBJ2-5,NA,NA
TGTGCCAGCAGTAGAAGGGGCATTTCCACTGAAGCTTTCTTT,CASSRRGISTEAFF,TRBV28,TRBJ1-1,NA,NA
TGTGCCAGCAACCTGGGCCCCAACACTGAAGCTTTCTTT,CASNLGPNTEAFF,TRBV9,TRBJ1-1,NA,NA
TGTGCCTGGAGTCATCCTAGCGGGTTTCGATCCTACAATGAGCAGTTCTTC,CAWSHPSGFRSYNEQFF,TRBV30,TRBJ2-1,TRBD2,NA
TGCGCCAGCGGGACCGGGACAGTAAAAGAAAAACTGTTTTTT,CASGTGTVKEKLFF,TRBV5-1,TRBJ1-4,TRBD1,once
TGTGCCAGCAGCGTATCGGGGGTGGACACTGAAGCTTTCTTT,CASSVSGVDTEAFF,TRBV9,TRBJ1-1,NA,NA
TGTGCCAGCAGCCCCGGACTAGCGGGAGTAGATACGCAGTATTTT,CASSPGLAGVDTQYF,TRBV3-1/TRBV3-2,TRBJ2-3,TRBD2,NA
TGCAGCGCACCGACCTCTGGGACTAGCGGGGGTTTAAATACGCAGTATTTT,CSAPTSGTSGGLNTQYF,TRBV29-1,TRBJ2-3,TRBD2,NA
TGTGCCAGCAGCTATCAGGGGGCCGCTGGCTACACCTTC,CASSYQGAAGYTF,TRBV7-9,TRBJ1-2,TRBD1,few
TGCAGCGTGGGGAGTTATTCCACTGAAGCTTTCTTT,CSVGSYSTEAFF,TRBV29-1,TRBJ1-1,NA,NA
TGTGCCAGCAGTTTCGGGACAGGGGACTACGAGCAGTACTTC,CASSFGTGDYEQYF,TRBV27,TRBJ2-7,TRBD1,NA
TGTGCCAGCAGTGCCGGACAGGGCCATGGCTACACCTTC,CASSAGQGHGYTF,TRBV12-3/TRBV12-4,TRBJ1-2,TRBD1,NA
TGCAGTGCTATTGACCCCGGGACAGGTTTCTACGAGCAGTACTTC,CSAIDPGTGFYEQYF,TRBV20-1,TRBJ2-7,TRBD1,NA
TGTGCCAGCAGCCAGAGACAGGGGATTAAAGATACGCAGTATTTT,CASSQRQGIKDTQYF,TRBV3-1/TRBV3-2,TRBJ2-3,TRBD1,NA
TGTGCCAGCACCGCTAGCGCGAACACCGGGGAGCTGTTTTTT,CASTASANTGELFF,TRBV7-9,TRBJ2-2,NA,NA
TGTGCCAGTAGTGCGGGACTAGCGGGAGGGTACGAGCAGTACTTC,CASSAGLAGGYEQYF,TRBV19,TRBJ2-7,TRBD2,NA
TGTGCCAGCAGCTTGGCCAGGGGCTTTGAAGCTTTCTTT,CASSLARGFEAFF,TRBV7-9,TRBJ1-1,NA,NA
TGTGCCAGTAGTATTACATTGGTAGCGGGAGTGTACGAGCAGTACTTC,CASSITLVAGVYEQYF,TRBV19,TRBJ2-7,TRBD2,NA
TGTGCCAGCTGGAGACGAGACACTGAAGCTTTCTTT,CASWRRDTEAFF,TRBV21-1,TRBJ1-1,NA,once
TGTGCCAGCAGCTTGGGAGGGAGGAACACCGGGGAGCTGTTTTTT,CASSLGGRNTGELFF,TRBV5-4,TRBJ2-2,NA,NA
TGTGCCAGCAGTTTATCGGGAGGGTCGACCGGGGAGCTGTTTTTT,CASSLSGGSTGELFF,TRBV28,TRBJ2-2,TRBD2,NA
TGTGCCAGCAGTGAGCCGGGGACAGTCCTTGAAGCTTTCTTT,CASSEPGTVLEAFF,TRBV25-1,TRBJ1-1,TRBD1,NA
TGTGCCAGCAGTGAGTCACAGGGGTTTGGAGCTTTCTTT,CASSESQGFGAFF,TRBV6-1,TRBJ1-1,TRBD1,few
TGTGCCAGTAGATCGAGCCCAACTAGCGGGAATCTAGGGGAGCAGTTCTTC,CASRSSPTSGNLGEQFF,TRBV19,TRBJ2-1,TRBD2,NA
TGTGCCAGCAGCCAAGGATCGCCGGATGAGCAGTTCTTC,CASSQGSPDEQFF,TRBV3-1/TRBV3-2,TRBJ2-1,NA,few
TGTGCCAGCAGCTTCGGCGGGAAGACAGATACGCAGTATTTT,CASSFGGKTDTQYF,TRBV11-3,TRBJ2-3,NA,NA
TGCAGCGTTGAAGTCTGGACAGCGAACACTGAAGCTTTCTTT,CSVEVWTANTEAFF,TRBV29-1,TRBJ1-1,NA,once
TGTGCCAGCAGTTTCCGGGACCAAGAGACCCAGTACTTC,CASSFRDQETQYF,TRBV27,TRBJ2-5,NA,NA
TGTGCCAGCAGTTGGGCGTACTTGAACACTGAAGCTTTCTTT,CASSWAYLNTEAFF,TRBV28,TRBJ1-1,NA,NA
TGTGCCAGCAGCCAAGCCTTCGGGGAGACCCAGTACTTC,CASSQAFGETQYF,TRBV3-1/TRBV3-2,TRBJ2-5,NA,once
TGCGCCAGCAGCTCGGAGACTAGCACAGATACGCAGTATTTT,CASSSETSTDTQYF,TRBV5-1,TRBJ2-3,NA,NA
TGTGCCAGCAGCCAAACGGGGGAGACCCAGTACTTC,CASSQTGETQYF,TRBV9,TRBJ2-5,NA,NA
TGTGCCAGCAGTTTCGGGACAGGGGGGTACAATGAGCAGTTCTTC,CASSFGTGGYNEQFF,TRBV27,TRBJ2-1,TRBD1,once
TGCGCCAGCAGAGGGACAATTAACACTGAAGCTTTCTTT,CASRGTINTEAFF,TRBV5-1,TRBJ1-1,NA,NA
TGCGCCAGCAGCATACAGGGTACAGATACGCAGTATTTT,CASSIQGTDTQYF,TRBV5-1,TRBJ2-3,NA,few
TGTGCCTGGAGTTTACAGGGGGACTCTGGAAACACCATATATTTT,CAWSLQGDSGNTIYF,TRBV30,TRBJ1-3,TRBD1,once
TGTGCCAGCAGTACCGGGACTAGAAAGGATGAGCAGTTCTTC,CASSTGTRKDEQFF,TRBV6-4,TRBJ2-1,TRBD2,NA
TGTGCCAGTAGTATATCCCGCGTCGGAGCCTACGAGCAGTACTTC,CASSISRVGAYEQYF,TRBV19,TRBJ2-7,NA,NA
TGCGCCAGCAGCGAGGTGGGGGGGGCGCCCCAGTACTTC,CASSEVGGAPQYF,TRBV10-1,TRBJ2-5,NA,NA
TGTGCCAGCAGATTAACAGGGGGGAACACTGAAGCTTTCTTT,CASRLTGGNTEAFF,TRBV6-6,TRBJ1-1,TRBD1,NA
TGTGCCAGCCGGGACAGAAAATCCTACGAGCAGTACTTC,CASRDRKSYEQYF,TRBV2,TRBJ2-7,TRBD1,NA